This T cell receptor (beta chain) was sequenced for a study of response to subunit inactivated influenza vaccine. TCRdb re-called the RT-PCR reads through MiXCR, storing one row per CDR3 protein. The repertoire holds 700,000 to 900,000 distinct CDR3 sequences, with about 20% as singletons. The germline gives CDR1 DFQATT, CDR2 SNEGSKA (reference sequence). The CDR3 contains 13 residues. Trimming at V came to 6 bases and at J to 6 bases, leaving 9 bases not matched to a gene. Overall study results and limits: Authors proposed each seasonal influenza vaccination draws in few new T cells.

Concerning this clonotype itself: Antigen unknown.

Source: PBMCs from blood, taken less than 6 days after vaccination. The chain uses TRBV20-1 and TRBJ1-2, with 8 bases identical to TRBD1. The TCR sequence derives from a man over 45 who received an inactivated influenza vaccine. CDR3 sequence: CSATLGQVDGYTF. As DNA, the CDR3 is TGCAGTGCCACTCTGGGACAGGTAGATGGCTACACCTTC.